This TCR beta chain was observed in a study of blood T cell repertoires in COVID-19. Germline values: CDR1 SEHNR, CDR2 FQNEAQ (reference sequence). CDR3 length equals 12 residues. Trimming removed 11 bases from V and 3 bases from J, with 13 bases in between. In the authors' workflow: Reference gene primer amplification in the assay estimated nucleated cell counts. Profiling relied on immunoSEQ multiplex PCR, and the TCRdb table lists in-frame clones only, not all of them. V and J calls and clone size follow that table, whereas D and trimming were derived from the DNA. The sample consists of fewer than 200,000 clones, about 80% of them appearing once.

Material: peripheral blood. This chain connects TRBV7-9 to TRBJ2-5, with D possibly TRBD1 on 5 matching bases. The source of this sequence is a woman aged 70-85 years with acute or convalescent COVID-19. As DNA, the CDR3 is TGTGCCGGACAATATTTTGAAGAGACCCAGTACTTC. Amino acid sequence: CAGQYFEETQYF.